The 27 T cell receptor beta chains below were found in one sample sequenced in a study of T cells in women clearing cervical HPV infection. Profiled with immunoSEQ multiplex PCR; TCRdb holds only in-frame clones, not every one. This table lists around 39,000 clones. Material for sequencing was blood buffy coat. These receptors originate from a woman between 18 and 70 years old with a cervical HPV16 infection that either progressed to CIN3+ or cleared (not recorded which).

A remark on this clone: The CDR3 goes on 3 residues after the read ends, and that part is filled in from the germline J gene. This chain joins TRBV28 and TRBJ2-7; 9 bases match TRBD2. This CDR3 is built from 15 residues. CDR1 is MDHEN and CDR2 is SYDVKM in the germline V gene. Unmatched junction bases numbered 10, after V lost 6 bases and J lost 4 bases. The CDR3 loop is CASRTTLAGMYEQYF. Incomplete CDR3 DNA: TGTGCCAGCAGGACCACCCTAGCGGGGATGTACGAG.

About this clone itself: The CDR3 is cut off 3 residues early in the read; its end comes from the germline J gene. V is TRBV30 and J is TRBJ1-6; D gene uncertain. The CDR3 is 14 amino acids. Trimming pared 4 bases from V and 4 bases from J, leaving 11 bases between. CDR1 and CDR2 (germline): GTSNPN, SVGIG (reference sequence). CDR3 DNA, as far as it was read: TGTGCCTGGACCCCCGTTCTTTATAATTCACCC. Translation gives CAWTPVLYNSP. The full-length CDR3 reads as CAWTPVLYNSPLHF.

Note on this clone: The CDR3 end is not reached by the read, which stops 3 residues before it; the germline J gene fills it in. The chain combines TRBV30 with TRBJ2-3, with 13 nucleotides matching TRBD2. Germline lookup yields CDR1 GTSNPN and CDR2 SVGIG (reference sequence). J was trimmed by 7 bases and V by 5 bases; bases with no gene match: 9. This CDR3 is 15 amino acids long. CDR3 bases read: TGTGCCTGGCAAGGGGGACTAGCGGGACAGAATACG. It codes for CAWQGGLAGQNT. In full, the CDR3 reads CAWQGGLAGQNTQYF.

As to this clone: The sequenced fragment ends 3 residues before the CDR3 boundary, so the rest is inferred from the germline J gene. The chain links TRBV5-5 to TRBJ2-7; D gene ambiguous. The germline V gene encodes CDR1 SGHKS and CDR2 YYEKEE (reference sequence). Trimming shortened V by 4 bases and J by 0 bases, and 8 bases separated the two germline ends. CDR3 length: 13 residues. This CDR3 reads CASSVYSSYEQYF. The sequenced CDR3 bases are TGTGCCAGCAGCGTGTACAGCTCCTACGAG.

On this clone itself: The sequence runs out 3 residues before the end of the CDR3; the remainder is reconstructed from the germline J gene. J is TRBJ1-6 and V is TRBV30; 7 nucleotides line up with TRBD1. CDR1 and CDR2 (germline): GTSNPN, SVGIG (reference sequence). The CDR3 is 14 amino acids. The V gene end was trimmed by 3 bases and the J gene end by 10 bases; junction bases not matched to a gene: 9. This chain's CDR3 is CAWSATGLSSPLHF. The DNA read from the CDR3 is TGTGCCTGGAGCGCGACAGGGCTGAGCTCACCC. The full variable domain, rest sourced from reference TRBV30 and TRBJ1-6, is SQTIHQWPATLVQPVGSPLSLECTVEGTSNPNLYWYRQAAGRGLQLLFYSVGIGQISSEVPQNLSASRPQDRQFILSSKKLLLSDSGFYLCAWSATGLSSPLHFGNGTRLTVT.

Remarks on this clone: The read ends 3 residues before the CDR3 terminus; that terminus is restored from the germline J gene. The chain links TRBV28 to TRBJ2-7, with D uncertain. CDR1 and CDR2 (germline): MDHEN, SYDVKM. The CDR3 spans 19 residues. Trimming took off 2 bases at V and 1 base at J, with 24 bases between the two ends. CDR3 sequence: CASSLIITPSRVPSYEQYF. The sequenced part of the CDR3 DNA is TGTGCCAGCAGTTTAATTATTACCCCGTCCCGGGTCCCTTCCTACGAG.

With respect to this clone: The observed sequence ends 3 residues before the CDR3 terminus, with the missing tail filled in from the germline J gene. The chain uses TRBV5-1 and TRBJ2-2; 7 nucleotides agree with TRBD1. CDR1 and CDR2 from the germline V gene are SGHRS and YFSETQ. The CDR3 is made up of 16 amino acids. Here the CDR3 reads CASSSNRGQSNEKLFF. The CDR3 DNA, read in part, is TGCGCCAGCAGCTCCAACAGGGGTCAGAGTAATGAAAAG.

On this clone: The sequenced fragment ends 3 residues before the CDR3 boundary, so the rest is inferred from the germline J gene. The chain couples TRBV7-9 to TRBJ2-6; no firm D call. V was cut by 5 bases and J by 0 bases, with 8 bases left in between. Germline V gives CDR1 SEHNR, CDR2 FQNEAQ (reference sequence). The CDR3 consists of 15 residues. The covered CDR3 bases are TGTGCCAGCAGCCCGAGGTACTCTGGGGCCAACGTC. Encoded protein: CASSPRYSGANV. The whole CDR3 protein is CASSPRYSGANVLTF.

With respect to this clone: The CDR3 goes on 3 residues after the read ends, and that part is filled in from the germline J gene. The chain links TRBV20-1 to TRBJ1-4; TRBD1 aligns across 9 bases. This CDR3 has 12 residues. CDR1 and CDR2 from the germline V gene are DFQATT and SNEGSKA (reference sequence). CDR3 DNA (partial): TGCAGTGCCACCGGGACAGGGTCACCA. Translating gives CSATGTGSP. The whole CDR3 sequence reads CSATGTGSPLFF.

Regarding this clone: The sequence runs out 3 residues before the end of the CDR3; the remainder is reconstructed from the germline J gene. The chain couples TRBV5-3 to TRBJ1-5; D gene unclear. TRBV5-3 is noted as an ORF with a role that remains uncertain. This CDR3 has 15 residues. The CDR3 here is CARSPVFGEIQPQHF. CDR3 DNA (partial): TGTGCCAGAAGCCCCGTATTCGGGGAGATCCAACCC.

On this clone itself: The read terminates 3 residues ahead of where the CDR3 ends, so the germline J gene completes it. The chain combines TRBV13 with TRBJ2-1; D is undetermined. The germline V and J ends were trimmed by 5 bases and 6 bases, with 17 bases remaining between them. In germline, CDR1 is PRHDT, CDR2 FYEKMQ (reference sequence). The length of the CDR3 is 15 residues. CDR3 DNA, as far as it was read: TGTGCCAGCAGCCCCAGACGGTTTCGCGGCAATGAG. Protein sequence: CASSPRRFRGNE. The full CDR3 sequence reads CASSPRRFRGNEQFF.

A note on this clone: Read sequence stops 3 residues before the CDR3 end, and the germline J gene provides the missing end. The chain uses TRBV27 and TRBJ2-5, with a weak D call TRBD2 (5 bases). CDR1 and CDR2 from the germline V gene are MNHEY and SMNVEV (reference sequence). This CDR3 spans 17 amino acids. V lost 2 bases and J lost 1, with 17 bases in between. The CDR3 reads CASSLTGIPGFQETQYF. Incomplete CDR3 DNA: TGTGCCAGCAGTTTAACGGGGATACCGGGCTTCCAAGAGACC.

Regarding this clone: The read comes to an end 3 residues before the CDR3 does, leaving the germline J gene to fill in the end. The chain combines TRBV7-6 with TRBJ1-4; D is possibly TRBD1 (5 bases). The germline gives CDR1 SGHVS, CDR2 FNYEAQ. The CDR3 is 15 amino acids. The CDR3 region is CASSLRGAGANVLFF. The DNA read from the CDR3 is TGTGCCAGCAGCTTAAGAGGAGCTGGGGCCAACGTA.

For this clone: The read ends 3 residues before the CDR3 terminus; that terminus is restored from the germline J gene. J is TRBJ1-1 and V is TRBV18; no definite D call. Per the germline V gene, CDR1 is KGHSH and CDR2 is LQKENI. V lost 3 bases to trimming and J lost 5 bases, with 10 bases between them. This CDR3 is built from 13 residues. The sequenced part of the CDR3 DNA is TGTGCCAGCTCACCTCCGGTTTTGACTGAA. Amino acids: CASSPPVLTE. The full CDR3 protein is CASSPPVLTEAFF.

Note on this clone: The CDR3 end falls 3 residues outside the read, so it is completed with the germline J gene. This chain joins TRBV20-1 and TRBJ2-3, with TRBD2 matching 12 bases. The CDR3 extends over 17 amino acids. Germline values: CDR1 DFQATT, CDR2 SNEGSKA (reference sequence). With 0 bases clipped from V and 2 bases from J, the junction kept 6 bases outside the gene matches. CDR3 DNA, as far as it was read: TGCAGTGCTAGAGAATGGGGGACTAGCGGGTTCACAGATACG. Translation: CSAREWGTSGFTDT. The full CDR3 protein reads CSAREWGTSGFTDTQYF.

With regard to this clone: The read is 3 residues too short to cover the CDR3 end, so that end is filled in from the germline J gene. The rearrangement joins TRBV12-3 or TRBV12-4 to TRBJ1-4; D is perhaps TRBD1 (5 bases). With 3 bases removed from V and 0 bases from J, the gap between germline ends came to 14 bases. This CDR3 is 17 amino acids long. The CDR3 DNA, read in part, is TGTGCCAGCAGTTTCCAGGGCAGATTTGCAACTAATGAAAAA. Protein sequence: CASSFQGRFATNEK. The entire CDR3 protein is CASSFQGRFATNEKLFF.

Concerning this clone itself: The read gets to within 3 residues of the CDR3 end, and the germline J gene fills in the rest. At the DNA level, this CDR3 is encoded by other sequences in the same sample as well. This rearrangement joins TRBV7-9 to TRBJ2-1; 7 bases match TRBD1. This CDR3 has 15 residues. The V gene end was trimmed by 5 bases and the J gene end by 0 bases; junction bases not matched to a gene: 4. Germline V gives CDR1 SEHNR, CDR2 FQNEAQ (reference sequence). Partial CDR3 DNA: TGTGCCAGCAGCCCACGGACAGGCTCCTACAATGAG. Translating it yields CASSPRTGSYNE. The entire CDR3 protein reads CASSPRTGSYNEQFF. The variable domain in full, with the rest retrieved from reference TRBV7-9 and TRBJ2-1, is DTGVSQNPRHKITKRGQNVTFRCDPISEHNRLYWYRQTLGQGPEFLTYFQNEAQLEKSRLLSDRFSAERPKGSFSTLEIQRTEQGDSAMYLCASSPRTGSYNEQFFGPGTRLTVL.

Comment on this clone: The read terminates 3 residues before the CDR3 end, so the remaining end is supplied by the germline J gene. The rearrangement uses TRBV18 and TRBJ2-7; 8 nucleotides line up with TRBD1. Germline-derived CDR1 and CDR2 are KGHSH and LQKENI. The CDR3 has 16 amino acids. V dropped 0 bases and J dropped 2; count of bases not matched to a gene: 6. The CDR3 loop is CASSPPGTGTAYEQYF. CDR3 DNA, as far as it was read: TGTGCCAGCTCACCACCAGGGACAGGTACCGCCTACGAG.

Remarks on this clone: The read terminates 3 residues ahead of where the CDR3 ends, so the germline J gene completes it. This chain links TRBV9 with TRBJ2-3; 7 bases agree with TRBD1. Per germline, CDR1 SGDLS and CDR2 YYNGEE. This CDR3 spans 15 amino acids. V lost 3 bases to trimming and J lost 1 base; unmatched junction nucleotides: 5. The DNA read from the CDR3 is TGTGCCAGCAGCGCGACAGGGATGCGCACAGATACG. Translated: CASSATGMRTDT. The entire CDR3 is CASSATGMRTDTQYF.

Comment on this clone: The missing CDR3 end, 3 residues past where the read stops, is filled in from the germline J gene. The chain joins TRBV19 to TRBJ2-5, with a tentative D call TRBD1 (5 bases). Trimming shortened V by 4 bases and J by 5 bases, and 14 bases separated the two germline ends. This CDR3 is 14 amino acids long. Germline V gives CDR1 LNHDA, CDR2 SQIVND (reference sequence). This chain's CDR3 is CASSTQGIGETQYF. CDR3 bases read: TGTGCCAGTAGTACTCAGGGTATCGGGGAGACC.

CDR3 DNA, as far as it was read: TGCAGTGCTCAAGGGGGAGGCACAGATACG. Its translation is CSAQGGGTDT. In full, the CDR3 reads CSAQGGGTDTQYF. The chain has TRBV20-1 and TRBJ2-3; weak D call: TRBD1 (6 bases). The DNA ends 3 residues before the CDR3 does, and the rest of the CDR3 is filled in from the germline J gene. V was pared by 5 bases and J by 1 base, with 10 bases between. Germline CDR1 is DFQATT and CDR2 is SNEGSKA (reference sequence). This CDR3 is built from 13 residues.

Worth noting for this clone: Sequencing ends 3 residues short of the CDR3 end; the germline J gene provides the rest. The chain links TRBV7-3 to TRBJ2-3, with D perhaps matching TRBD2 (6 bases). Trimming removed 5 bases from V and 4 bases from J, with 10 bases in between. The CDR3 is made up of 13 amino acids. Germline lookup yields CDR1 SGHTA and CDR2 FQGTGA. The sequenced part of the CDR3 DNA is TGTGCCAGCAGCCCTAGCGCCCCAGATACG. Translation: CASSPSAPDT. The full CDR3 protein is CASSPSAPDTQYF.

The part of the CDR3 DNA that was read is TGTGCCTGGAGCCGCGTGGGGACCACACAGGGTGGGAAGAACACTGAA. As protein: CAWSRVGTTQGGKNTE. The full CDR3 is CAWSRVGTTQGGKNTEAFF. V is TRBV30 and J is TRBJ1-1; D perhaps matches TRBD1 (6 bases). Coverage ceases 3 residues before the CDR3 finishes, and the germline J gene fills in the end. V was trimmed by 3 bases and J by 1 base, leaving 27 bases between them. This CDR3 comprises 19 residues. Germline CDR1 and CDR2: GTSNPN and SVGIG (reference sequence).

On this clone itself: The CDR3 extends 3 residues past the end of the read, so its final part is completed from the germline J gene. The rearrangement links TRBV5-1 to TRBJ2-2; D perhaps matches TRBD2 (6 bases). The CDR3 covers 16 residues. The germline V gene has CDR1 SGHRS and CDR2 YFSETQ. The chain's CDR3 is CASSDTGVVSYSPLFF. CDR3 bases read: TGCGCCAGCAGCGATACGGGGGTCGTCAGCTATTCACCG.

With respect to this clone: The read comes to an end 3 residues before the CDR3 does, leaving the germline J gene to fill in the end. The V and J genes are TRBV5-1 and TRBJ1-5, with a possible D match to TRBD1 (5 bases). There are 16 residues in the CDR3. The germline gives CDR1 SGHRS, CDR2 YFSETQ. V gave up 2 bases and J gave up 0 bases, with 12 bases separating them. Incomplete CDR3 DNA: TGCGCCAGCAGCTTAGGAGGGGTCACTAGCAATCAGCCC. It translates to CASSLGGVTSNQP. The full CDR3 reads CASSLGGVTSNQPQHF. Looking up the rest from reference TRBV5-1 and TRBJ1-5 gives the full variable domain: KAGVTQTPRYLIKTRGQQVTLSCSPISGHRSVSWYQQTPGQGLQFLFEYFSETQRNKGNFPGRFSGRQFSNSRSEMNVSTLELGDSALYLCASSLGGVTSNQPQHFGDGTRLSIL.

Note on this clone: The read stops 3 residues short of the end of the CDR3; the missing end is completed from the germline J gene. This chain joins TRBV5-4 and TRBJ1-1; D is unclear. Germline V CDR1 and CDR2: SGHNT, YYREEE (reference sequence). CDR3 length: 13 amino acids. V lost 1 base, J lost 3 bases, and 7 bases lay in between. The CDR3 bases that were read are TGTGCCAGCAGCTTGTCCCAGTACACTGAA. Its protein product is CASSLSQYTE. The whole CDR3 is CASSLSQYTEAFF.

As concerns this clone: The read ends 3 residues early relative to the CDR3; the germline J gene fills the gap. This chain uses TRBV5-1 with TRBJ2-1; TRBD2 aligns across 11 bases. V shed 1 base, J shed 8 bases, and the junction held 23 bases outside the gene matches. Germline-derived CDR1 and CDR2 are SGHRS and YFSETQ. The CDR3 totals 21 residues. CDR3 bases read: TGCGCCAGCAGCTTGCCGAAGTGGGACGGGACTAGCGGAGTTACGCGCTATGAG. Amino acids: CASSLPKWDGTSGVTRYE. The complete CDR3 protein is CASSLPKWDGTSGVTRYEQFF.